This record covers a single TCR beta chain. Its antigen is not yet known. Qualities for individual bases were not recorded, and no much larger clone is one base off. Library creation used the immunoSEQ multiplex PCR assay. For the multiplex PCR, a mixture combining 60 forward primers for TCR Vbeta segments and 13 reverse primers for TCR Jbeta segments was used. Amplification of the CDR3 region of rearranged TCR beta genes was performed with a multiplex PCR assay on genomic DNA. On the Illumina HiSeq System, the amplified TCR beta libraries were sequenced as 87-base-pair reads. The authors' analysis ran thus. Across the 670 or so repertoires, a later analysis counted some 80 million unique TCR beta chains, roughly 11 million of which were shared by at least two donors. Raw reads were error-corrected and collapsed into unique sequences with a nearest-neighbor algorithm that merged closely related sequences to remove PCR and sequencing errors. CDR3 sequences were aligned to IMGT reference sequences to assign V, D and J gene segments. Each retained sequence needed at least a six-nucleotide match to both a V gene segment and a J gene segment. Rearrangements were called productive when the CDR3 lacked stop codons and stayed in frame with V and J; all others were non-productive. CDR3 was defined according to IMGT convention as the region running from the second conserved V-encoded cysteine to the conserved J-encoded phenylalanine. The earlier analysis of about 530 of the donors excluded any sequence lacking an unambiguous match to a single V gene segment. An earlier analysis of several hundred of the donors called V segments functional above 56.7% productive rearrangements and segregating when the between-donor standard deviation exceeded 5%. A statistical classification framework was built to diagnose cytomegalovirus status from the catalog of TCR beta chain sequences. In a later analysis, V and J genes were assigned by comparing TCR nucleotide sequences against IMGT/GENE-DB human TR gene sequences. A later analysis assigned CDR3 sequences and most-parsimonious VDJ recombination scenarios with the TCRdist pipeline. In a later analysis, each TCR beta chain was defined by its CDR3 amino acid sequence together with its V-gene family, and reads lacking a unique V-gene family were excluded. A later analysis removed roughly 590 highly shared, low-generation-probability nucleotide sequences to deal with suspected cross-contamination and a sequencing artifact. A later analysis calculated a clonal expansion index for each public chain from normalized within-repertoire ranks of inferred template counts. A later analysis computed generation probabilities with a VDJ recombination model fitted to out-of-frame rearrangements, and checked the results against IGoR. In a later analysis, TCR-TCR, TCR-HLA and TCR-CMV co-occurrence was scored with hypergeometric tests, and a repertoire-size bias correction was applied to TCR pairs. In a later analysis, false discovery rates were estimated by permuting HLA or CMV assignments 20 times. A later analysis grouped co-occurring TCRs with DBSCAN, adding TCRdist sequence similarity when clustering within HLA-allele-positive subsets. For co-occurrence clustering, repertoires with fewer than 30,000 or more than 120,000 public chains were excluded, along with four or five repertoires with anomalous nucleotide sharing. Entries here come from immuneACCESS through TCRdb and include only in-frame sequences with V and J called. Some clones fail to appear in such tables; in the studies checked, an unresolved V gene covers under half of the shortfall, and the cause of the remainder is unknown. The V and J calls and clone size are taken from that table; D and trimming were inferred from the DNA. This sample comprises some 120,000 clones, around four fifths of them detected only once. The ten most abundant clones make up 5.3% of the sample.

This entry comes from a study of cytomegalovirus exposure and HLA in healthy donors (dated by TCRdb to the late 2010s). The study in broad terms: An earlier analysis of 550 to 700 of the donors reported 250 to 350 Gb of sequence data and more than 90 million unique TCR beta sequences from roughly 180 million T cells. The number of typed donors differed by locus: 629-630 for A, B, C, DRB1 and DQB1; approximately 540 for DQA1; 600 to 610 for DPA1; and roughly 450 for DPB1. On average, roughly 240,000 unique TCR beta nucleotide sequences were sequenced per donor among several hundred genotyped donors of the cohort, with around 19% of those sequences being non-productive. To predict cytomegalovirus infection status, the study combined high-throughput TCR immunosequencing, statistical association of individual TCRs with disease status, and machine learning. Approximately 300 gigabases of sequencing data and roughly 81 million unique TCR sequences made up an early release that covered around 640 HLA-typed donors. An earlier analysis of some 500 of the donors applied high-throughput TCR beta sequencing to assess whether each TCR beta V gene segment acted as functional or pseudogenic. A few DR-DQ haplotypes were treated as single units for association and clustering because of strong linkage in the cohort. In a later analysis, previously published TCR beta repertoires from several hundred donors were re-analyzed and high-resolution HLA genotyping was added so that TCR occurrence patterns could be studied. The later analysis used no new phenotypic data to find candidate immune exposures, relying instead on TCR beta sequences and their occurrence across donors. Class I and class II HLA loci were covered by the typing at four-digit resolution. Of the approximately 400 genotyped donors, roughly 76% were placed in the genetic ancestry cluster associated with self-reported Caucasian donors. The study aimed to test whether cataloging public T cell receptors could reveal signatures of past pathogen exposure. Donor age, sex, ethnicity and CMV serostatus were compiled together with the repertoire data. In a later genetic analysis, genome-wide SNP genotypes for about three fifths of the roughly 670 donors were used, and that subset was treated as a discovery cohort. All discovery cohort repertoires had been generated using a single sequencing platform. A separate validation cohort of over a hundred different subjects was used in addition to the 666-subject first cohort. The study profiled the T cell repertoires of hundreds of subjects by immunosequencing and related them to cytomegalovirus serostatus.

In total, around 600 healthy bone marrow donors made up the cohort. At the time of sampling, every cohort member was nominally healthy, though immune exposures that went unrecorded were likely present. The donor was CMV seronegative and was included in the group of hundreds of seronegative cohort members. Every donor gave a peripheral blood sample, and the peripheral blood mononuclear cells from that sample were used for TCR beta sequencing. Genomic DNA was extracted from the blood cell samples with the Qiagen DNeasy Blood Extraction Kit. Results the study describes overall, beyond this receptor: In vitro tests confirmed that a few of the cytomegalovirus-associated TCR beta chains recognize cytomegalovirus antigens. The sequencing pipeline was judged likely to have produced a cluster of highly shared sequence variants as a technical artifact. The cohort was sequenced for TCR beta chains only, and without alpha or paired-chain data the features that could be detected were limited. The authors suggested that the approach could potentially be extended to other disease states and immunological phenotypes. In a later analysis, the rate of TCR association differed among HLA loci, with DRB1 alleles having the most associated TCRs and HLA-C alleles having the fewest. Correlated functional status among segregating V segments might be attributable to linkage disequilibrium, but an unknown experimental factor could not be ruled out. A further reported finding was that TCR beta sequences accurately predicted the HLA-A and HLA-B alleles for most subjects in the first cohort. When HLA alleles, especially DR and DQ, strongly co-occurred, TCR associations were difficult to assign to individual alleles. Roughly uniform sequencing depth across donors was assumed in presence/absence analyses, although this assumption may not hold. In an earlier analysis of a few hundred of the donors, most TCR beta V segments were observed in productive rearrangements about 87% or about 30% of the time, broadly matching IMGT annotations. While some public TCRs were present in many individuals, most TCR sequences turned up only very rarely across donors. According to a later genetic analysis, donors in an Asian-associated ancestry cluster had fewer N-insertions in productive TCRs than the approximately 630-donor mean. Because HLA typing was unavailable for some donors at each locus, only the typed subset was used in association tests. At a false discovery rate of 0.05, a later analysis linked about 16,000 TCR beta sequences to specific HLA alleles. In a later genetic analysis, a missense DCLRE1C variant was associated with V-gene and J-gene trimming of TCR beta chains, and the association was replicated in an independent cohort. Because the 87-base-pair reads could not distinguish some IMGT-functional V segments, including TRBV6-2 and TRBV6-3, those segments were excluded. In a later analysis, HLA-associated TCR beta chains showed more clonal expansion and lower generation probabilities than non-associated chains that were equally common. Approximately 18 rarely observed V segments, including chromosome 9 orphons, were excluded from the earlier analysis of almost 600 of the donors because counts were too low. The classifier was reported to diagnose cytomegalovirus status with high specificity and sensitivity in both the original and validation cohorts. A total of about 150 TCR beta chains were listed by the study as associated with cytomegalovirus. In a later analysis, most CMV-associated TCR beta chains were found to appear HLA-restricted, with HLA associations seemingly driven largely by CMV exposure. For the cohort, immune exposure information was limited to CMV serostatus. A later analysis reported that several top co-occurrence clusters appeared linked to parvovirus B19, influenza, CMV and Epstein-Barr virus.

Trimming takes 5 bases from V and 0 bases from J, and the germline ends sit 11 bases apart. From the cysteine up to the phenylalanine, the CDR3 has a length of 15 residues. The retained sequence is limited to the CDR3, 45 bases, with the frame set at the first base. According to the germline V gene, CDR1 reads MDHEN and CDR2 reads SYDVKM. This receptor was taken from a man under 40 in good health and CMV-seronegative. Specimen: PBMCs. The chain was built from TRBV28 and TRBJ1-3; the D gene is perhaps TRBD1, on 5 matching bases. The CDR3 amino acid sequence is: CASSPRQISGNTIYF. The DNA reads as follows: TGTGCCAGCAGTCCCCGACAGATCTCTGGAAACACCATATATTTT.